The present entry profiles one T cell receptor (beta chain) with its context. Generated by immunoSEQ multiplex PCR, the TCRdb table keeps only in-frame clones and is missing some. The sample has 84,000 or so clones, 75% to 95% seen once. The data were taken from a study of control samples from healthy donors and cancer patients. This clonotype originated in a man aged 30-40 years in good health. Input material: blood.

The CDR3 loop is CASSQDPYMPTSGGGHTQYF. CDR3 nucleotide sequence: TGCGCCAGCAGCCAAGATCCCTATATGCCGACTAGCGGGGGGGGGCATACGCAGTATTTT. The chain links TRBV4-1 to TRBJ2-3; 14 nucleotides agree with TRBD2. The CDR3 is made up of 20 amino acids. V lost 0 bases and J lost 7; bases outside the gene matches: 15. The V gene's germline CDR1 is MGHRA and CDR2 YSYEKL.